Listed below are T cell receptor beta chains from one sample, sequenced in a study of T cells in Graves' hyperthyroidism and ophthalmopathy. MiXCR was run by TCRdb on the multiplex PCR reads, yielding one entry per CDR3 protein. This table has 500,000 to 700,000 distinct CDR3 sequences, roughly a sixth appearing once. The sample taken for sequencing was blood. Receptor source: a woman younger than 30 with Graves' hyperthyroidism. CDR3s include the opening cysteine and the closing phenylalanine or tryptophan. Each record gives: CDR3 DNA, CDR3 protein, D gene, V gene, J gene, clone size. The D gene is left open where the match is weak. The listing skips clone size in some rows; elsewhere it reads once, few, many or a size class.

DNA: TGTGCCAGCTGGTCCCTGGACCGTGGGATTACGCAGTATTTT
CDR3: CASWSLDRGITQYF
D: -
V: TRBV6-1
J: TRBJ2-3
size: few

DNA: TGCAGTGCTAGTCCAGGGGGGGCCTACGAGCAGTACTTC
CDR3: CSASPGGAYEQYF
D: -
V: TRBV20-1
J: TRBJ2-7
size: many

DNA: TGCAGTGCAAAAAGCGGGACTTGGTACGAGCAGTACTTC
CDR3: CSAKSGTWYEQYF
D: TRBD2
V: TRBV20-1
J: TRBJ2-7
size: few

DNA: TGTGCCAGCAGTCCCTCGGACAGGGGGCTCCTCTCTGGAAACACCATATATTTT
CDR3: CASSPSDRGLLSGNTIYF
D: TRBD1
V: TRBV6-2/TRBV6-3
J: TRBJ1-3
size: -

DNA: TGTGCCAGCAGTTACTCTAGGGGGGCTCTGGAGACCCAGTACTTC
CDR3: CASSYSRGALETQYF
D: -
V: TRBV6-6
J: TRBJ2-5
size: -

DNA: TGTGCCAGTAGTATCCAAACGACATACTACGAGCAGTACTTC
CDR3: CASSIQTTYYEQYF
D: -
V: TRBV19
J: TRBJ2-7
size: -

DNA: TGTGCCAGCAGTTTAAGGGGGACTAGCGGGAGTCAGAAGAATGAGCAGTTCTTC
CDR3: CASSLRGTSGSQKNEQFF
D: TRBD2
V: TRBV27
J: TRBJ2-1
size: few

DNA: TGTGCCAGCAGTGCCTCCGGGACCCCCTCCTACGAGCAGTACTTC
CDR3: CASSASGTPSYEQYF
D: -
V: TRBV28
J: TRBJ2-7
size: many

DNA: TGTGCCAGTAGTTCCCGCCCGACAGGTTATAGCAATCAGCCCCAGCATTTT
CDR3: CASSSRPTGYSNQPQHF
D: -
V: TRBV19
J: TRBJ1-5
size: -

DNA: TGCGCCAGCAGCCAACCGCTCCGGGACAGGGCAGATACGCAGTATTTT
CDR3: CASSQPLRDRADTQYF
D: TRBD1
V: TRBV4-1
J: TRBJ2-3
size: -

DNA: TGTGCCAGCAGTCCCAAGGAACTTCTACTCCGCACCGGGGAGCTGTTTTTT
CDR3: CASSPKELLLRTGELFF
D: -
V: TRBV27
J: TRBJ2-2
size: few